The table lists the clone carrying this T cell receptor beta chain with a count of one. The antigen remains unidentified. Use of 60 Vbeta and 13 Jbeta primers characterized the PCR. Using immunoSEQ multiplex PCR, the repertoire was profiled, and TCRdb retains in-frame clones only, with some absent. Of 95,000 to 150,000 clones listed, 70% to 90% are singletons. This record belongs to a study of cytomegalovirus exposure and HLA in healthy donors. General study points: Most of the TCR beta V segments (in an earlier analysis) were productive either about 90% or about 30% of the time.

Germline values: CDR1 MRHNA, CDR2 SNTAGT. The CDR3 consists of 14 residues. Trimming took 0 bases from V and 7 from J, leaving 9 bases between them. Input material: PBMCs. The TCR was taken from a man aged 18 to 29 in good health and CMV-seropositive. The chain has TRBV6-4 and TRBJ2-2, with D uncertain. CDR3 protein: CASSDSIWSGELFF. The CDR3 DNA follows: TGTGCCAGCAGTGACTCGATTTGGAGCGGGGAGCTGTTTTTT.